These 32 T cell receptor beta chains came from one sample sequenced in a study of blood T cell repertoires in COVID-19. Sequenced by immunoSEQ multiplex PCR; TCRdb stores in-frame clones only, minus some. The table includes hundreds of thousands of clones, about 80% detected once. The sequenced sample was peripheral blood. Receptors were obtained from a woman of 80 years or more with acute or convalescent COVID-19.

This chain links TRBV5-1 with TRBJ2-5; no definite D call. This CDR3 is built from 13 residues. The V and J ends lost 0 bases and 3 bases respectively, with 6 bases between them. CDR1 is SGHRS, CDR2 YFSETQ, per germline. Written as DNA, the CDR3 is TGCGCCAGCAGCTTGGCACTCAAAGAGACCCAGTACTTC. Encoded protein: CASSLALKETQYF.

In its sample, this clone was seen a few times. This sequence joins TRBV6-1 and TRBJ1-2, with D perhaps matching TRBD1 (5 bases). CDR1 is MNHNS and CDR2 is SASEGT in the germline V gene. V was pared by 2 bases and J by 0 bases, with 16 bases between. There are 17 residues in the CDR3. CDR3 sequence reads: CASSERWGASSNYGYTF. CDR3 coding DNA: TGTGCCAGCAGTGAACGGTGGGGCGCCTCGTCTAACTATGGCTACACCTTC.

This clone was seen more than once but under ten times. The chain combines TRBV6-2 or TRBV6-3 with TRBJ2-7; TRBD1 matches at 7 bases. Looked up from germline, CDR1 is MNHEY and CDR2 is SVGEGT. V lost 4 bases to trimming and J lost 7 bases; unmatched junction nucleotides: 13. CDR3 size: 15 residues. DNA of the CDR3: TGTGCCAGCAGTTCTAACAGGGGCCGGCCGGGGGAGCAGTACTTC. It encodes CASSSNRGRPGEQYF.

CDR3 nucleotides: TGTGCCAGCAGTGGTGCGTCAGGGGGCCCCGGTGAAAAACTGTTTTTT. It yields the protein CASSGASGGPGEKLFF. The chain is built from TRBV2 and TRBJ1-4; TRBD1 matches 8 bases. The CDR3 spans 16 residues. V gave up 4 bases and J gave up 7 bases; unmatched junction bases: 11. Germline CDR1 and CDR2: SNHLY and FYNNEI.

V is TRBV28 and J is TRBJ1-5, with 7 bases fitting TRBD1. The CDR3 sequence is 15 residues long. Trimming cost V 6 bases and J 3 bases; bases outside gene matches: 8. Per germline, CDR1 MDHEN and CDR2 SYDVKM. This CDR3 reads CASSPDREANQPQHF. The CDR3 nucleotides read TGTGCCAGCAGCCCCGACAGGGAGGCCAATCAGCCCCAGCATTTT.

This chain uses TRBV29-1 with TRBJ1-2; possible D gene TRBD1, 5 bases. Deletions cut 6 bases from V and 3 bases from J, with 17 bases between. This CDR3 spans 14 amino acids. The V gene's germline CDR1 is SQVTM and CDR2 ANQGSEA. CDR3: CSVTPGRDDYGYTF. The CDR3 bases are TGCAGCGTCACCCCCGGCAGGGATGACTATGGCTACACCTTC. The full variable domain, with the rest looked up from reference TRBV29-1 and TRBJ1-2, is SAVISQKPSRDICQRGTSLTIQCQVDSQVTMMFWYRQQPGQSLTLIATANQGSEATYESGFVIDKFPISRPNLTFSTLTVSNMSPEDSSIYLCSVTPGRDDYGYTFGSGTRLTVV.

This clone has only one observation. This chain uses TRBV20-1 with TRBJ2-7, with 10 bases that match TRBD1. V shed 7 bases and J 7 bases; nucleotides not matched to a gene: 4. The CDR3 has 11 amino acids. Germline V gene data show CDR1 as DFQATT and CDR2 as SNEGSKA (reference sequence). The CDR3 is CSGQGAGEQYF. The CDR3 bases are TGCAGTGGACAGGGGGCGGGTGAGCAGTACTTC.

This chain uses TRBV3-1 (or the pseudogene TRBV3-2) with TRBJ2-2; 11 bases align to TRBD2. This CDR3 has 23 residues. After removal of 1 base from V and 4 bases from J, the junction contained 23 bases not matched to a gene. The germline CDR1 and CDR2 sequences are LGHDT and YNNKEL (reference sequence). The CDR3, as DNA: TGTGCCAGCAGCCAAGTCGGCAGGGGGAGGACTAGCGGGTTGACAGCGAGCACCGGGGAGCTGTTTTTT. It translates to CASSQVGRGRTSGLTASTGELFF.

V usage is TRBV6-6 and J usage is TRBJ2-6; tentative D call: TRBD1 (6 bases). This CDR3 has 15 amino acids. The V and J ends lost 6 bases and 0 bases respectively, with 9 bases between them. Germline CDR1 reads MNHNY; CDR2 reads SVGAGI (reference sequence). The CDR3 reads CASSTGYSGANVLTF. CDR3 sequence (DNA): TGTGCCAGCAGCACAGGGTACTCTGGGGCCAACGTCCTGACTTTC.

The gene calls are TRBV19 and TRBJ2-7; D perhaps matches TRBD2 (6 bases). V gave up 3 bases and J gave up 4 bases, with 16 bases separating them. Germline values: CDR1 LNHDA, CDR2 SQIVND (reference sequence). The CDR3 runs 15 residues. The CDR3 loop reads CASSMTGGVQYEQYF. The CDR3 bases are TGTGCCAGTAGTATGACGGGCGGGGTCCAATACGAGCAGTACTTC.

This clone appeared a single time. This chain joins TRBV5-6 and TRBJ2-1, with D possibly matching TRBD1 (6 bases). Trimming pared 4 bases from V and 4 bases from J, leaving 15 bases between. Germline loops: CDR1 SGHDT, CDR2 YYEEEE. The CDR3 runs to 15 residues. CDR3 residues: CASSTGQITYNEQFF. DNA of the CDR3: TGTGCCAGCAGCACTGGACAGATCACGTACAATGAGCAGTTCTTC.

J is TRBJ1-5 and V is TRBV11-3; D gene unclear. CDR3 length equals 16 residues. The V end was cut by 0 bases, the J end by 8 bases, with 17 bases between. Germline V CDR1 and CDR2: SGHNT, YENEEA. In DNA, the CDR3 is TGTGCCAGCAGCTTAGACTACGGAGGGTTTGTCAAGCCCCAGCATTTT. It encodes CASSLDYGGFVKPQHF.

This chain joins TRBV7-2 and TRBJ2-5; TRBD1 aligns across 7 bases. The V gene end was trimmed by 5 bases and the J gene end by 2 bases; junction bases not matched to a gene: 5. Germline CDR1 SGHTA, CDR2 FQGNSA. The CDR3 is made up of 14 amino acids. The CDR3 spells CASSDGTVQETQYF. The CDR3, as DNA: TGTGCCAGCAGCGACGGGACAGTACAAGAGACCCAGTACTTC.

The chain links TRBV10-3 to TRBJ2-7; a possible D gene is TRBD2 (6 bases). V was clipped by 3 bases and J by 3 bases, with 15 bases between them. The CDR3 runs 15 residues. Germline CDR1 is ENHRY and CDR2 is SYGVKD. CDR3 in DNA: TGTGCCATCAGTGACCGGGACTCGGGCCTCTACGAGCAGTACTTC. Translating it yields CAISDRDSGLYEQYF.

The J gene is TRBJ2-7, the V gene TRBV6-6; 11 nucleotides agree with TRBD2. V dropped 4 bases and J dropped 0; count of bases not matched to a gene: 5. From germline, CDR1 is MNHNY and CDR2 SVGAGI (reference sequence). The CDR3 contains 16 residues. The CDR3 reads CASSSGLAVSSYEQYF. The DNA for the CDR3 is TGTGCCAGCAGTTCGGGACTAGCGGTAAGCTCCTACGAGCAGTACTTC.

This clone was found once. V usage is TRBV21-1 and J usage is TRBJ2-5; TRBD1, the table's D call, was not compared with the DNA. TRBV21-1 is a recognized pseudogene. The CDR3 is made up of 16 amino acids. The CDR3 is CASSKVSGESQETQYF. The CDR3 DNA is TGTGCCAGCAGCAAAGTGTCAGGGGAGAGCCAAGAGACCCAGTACTTC.

V and J are TRBV11-2 and TRBJ2-5; 8 positions agree with TRBD2. The CDR3 contains 15 residues. V gave up 3 bases and J gave up 0 bases; unmatched junction bases: 3. Per the germline V gene, CDR1 is SGHAT and CDR2 is FQNNGV. CDR3 sequence reads: CASSFGRGDQETQYF. CDR3 nucleotide sequence: TGTGCCAGCAGCTTCGGGCGGGGGGACCAAGAGACCCAGTACTTC.

This sequence joins TRBV10-3 and TRBJ1-1; 10 bases match TRBD1. V shed 6 bases, J shed 0 bases, and the junction held 4 bases outside the gene matches. Germline V gene data show CDR1 as ENHRY and CDR2 as SYGVKD. This CDR3 contains 15 residues. This CDR3 reads CAIRTGGEMNTEAFF. In nucleotides, the CDR3 is TGTGCCATCAGGACAGGGGGCGAAATGAACACTGAAGCTTTCTTT.

Only one count was recorded for this clone. The chain recombines TRBV18 with TRBJ2-1; 9 nucleotides line up with TRBD2. The germline V gene encodes CDR1 KGHSH and CDR2 LQKENI. The CDR3 runs 16 residues. Trimming removed 3 bases from V and 8 bases from J; junction bases left unmatched: 11. The CDR3 region is CASSPRISGSSDEQFF. As DNA, the CDR3 is TGTGCCAGCTCACCGCGCATTAGCGGGAGTTCCGATGAGCAGTTCTTC.

This clone has only a few counts. This chain uses TRBV7-2 with TRBJ2-2; a possible D gene is TRBD2 (6 bases). CDR3 length equals 17 residues. Germline V CDR1 and CDR2: SGHTA, FQGNSA. The V end lost 1 base, the J end lost 5 bases, and 17 bases lay between the germline ends. CDR3 in DNA: TGTGCCAGCAGCTTAGTGTTCGGGGTCCGGGGGACCGGGGAGCTGTTTTTT. Protein: CASSLVFGVRGTGELFF.

The gene calls are TRBV11-2 and TRBJ2-5; 10 positions match TRBD2. The CDR3 is 14 amino acids. V was pared by 6 bases and J by 4 bases, with 5 bases of the junction left unmatched. In germline, CDR1 is SGHAT, CDR2 FQNNGV. CDR3: CASRELAGRETQYF. DNA for the CDR3: TGTGCCAGCAGGGAACTAGCGGGAAGAGAGACCCAGTACTTC.

The DNA of the CDR3 is TGTGCCAGTAGTTCTCGCGACAGCTCCTACGAGCAGTACTTC. It translates to CASSSRDSSYEQYF. The chain carries TRBV19 and TRBJ2-7, with D tentatively TRBD1 (5 bases). Germline CDR1 is LNHDA and CDR2 is SQIVND (reference sequence). The length of the CDR3 is 14 residues. V lost 5 bases and J lost 0, with 11 bases in between.

This rearrangement joins TRBV7-2 to TRBJ1-1; no reliable D call. The germline V and J ends were trimmed by 3 bases and 6 bases, with 11 bases remaining between them. Germline V gives CDR1 SGHTA, CDR2 FQGNSA. The CDR3 has 13 amino acids. The CDR3 region has the DNA TGTGCCAGCAGCTTCCCCCTAAACGCTGAAGCTTTCTTT. Protein product: CASSFPLNAEAFF.

V usage is TRBV9 and J usage is TRBJ1-6; D gene ambiguous. The CDR3 covers 15 residues. Trimming removed 1 base from V and 4 bases from J, with 9 bases in between. Germline CDR1 and CDR2: SGDLS and YYNGEE. The CDR3 sequence is CASSVRPGYNSPLHF. The CDR3 coding sequence is TGTGCCAGCAGCGTACGTCCGGGGTATAATTCACCCCTCCACTTT. Combining the CDR3 with reference TRBV9 and TRBJ1-6 gives the whole variable domain DSGVTQTPKHLITATGQRVTLRCSPRSGDLSVYWYQQSLDQGLQFLIQYYNGEERAKGNILERFSAQQFPDLHSELNLSSLELGDSALYFCASSVRPGYNSPLHFGNGTRLTVT.

The genes are TRBV29-1 and TRBJ1-3; D remains ambiguous. The germline V and J ends were trimmed by 2 bases and 0 bases, with 14 bases remaining between them. The germline V gene encodes CDR1 SQVTM and CDR2 ANQGSEA. The CDR3 length is 16 residues. The CDR3 sequence is CSVEKVGVSSGNTIYF. The DNA for the CDR3 is TGCAGCGTTGAAAAGGTGGGCGTTAGCTCTGGAAACACCATATATTTT.

V is TRBV5-6 and J is TRBJ2-7; tentative D call: TRBD1 (6 bases). V dropped 4 bases and J dropped 3 bases, with 8 bases sitting between them. This CDR3 contains 12 residues. Germline-derived CDR1 and CDR2 are SGHDT and YYEEEE. DNA of the CDR3: TGTGCCAGCAGCCGGACAGTCTACGAGCAGTACTTC. It yields the protein CASSRTVYEQYF.

The chain links TRBV19 to TRBJ2-1; D possibly corresponds to TRBD2 (5 bases). V was trimmed by 6 bases and J by 0 bases, leaving 18 bases between them. This CDR3 has 17 residues. Per germline, CDR1 LNHDA and CDR2 SQIVND (reference sequence). The CDR3 nucleotides read TGTGCCAGTAGCCATACTAGTTTCTTTAGCTCCTACAATGAGCAGTTCTTC. This codes for CASSHTSFFSSYNEQFF.

The CDR3 reads CAWQKRTGYGYTF. Here the CDR3 DNA reads TGTGCCTGGCAAAAAAGGACAGGATATGGCTACACCTTC. This rearrangement joins TRBV30 to TRBJ1-2; 7 positions match TRBD1. Germline CDR1 GTSNPN, CDR2 SVGIG (reference sequence). After removal of 5 bases from V and 5 bases from J, the junction contained 8 bases not matched to a gene. The CDR3 has 13 amino acids.

The chain couples TRBV5-1 to TRBJ2-5, with TRBD2 matching over 10 bases. Germline trimming cut 4 bases from V and 4 bases from J; bases unmatched to any gene: 7. Germline-derived CDR1 and CDR2 are SGHRS and YFSETQ. The CDR3 has 15 amino acids. This CDR3 is CASSTGTSDPETQYF. CDR3 bases: TGCGCCAGCAGCACAGGGACTAGCGACCCAGAGACCCAGTACTTC.

The rearrangement links TRBV7-9 to TRBJ2-1; 10 bases align to TRBD1. The germline V gene has CDR1 SEHNR and CDR2 FQNEAQ (reference sequence). After removal of 4 bases from V and 4 bases from J, the junction contained 1 base not matched to a gene. This CDR3 has 14 amino acids. The CDR3 DNA sequence: TGTGCCAGCAGCTGGGACAGGGGTTACAATGAGCAGTTCTTC. Amino acids: CASSWDRGYNEQFF. Full variable domain (rest looked up from reference TRBV7-9 and TRBJ2-1): DTGVSQNPRHKITKRGQNVTFRCDPISEHNRLYWYRQTLGQGPEFLTYFQNEAQLEKSRLLSDRFSAERPKGSFSTLEIQRTEQGDSAMYLCASSWDRGYNEQFFGPGTRLTVL.

V and J are TRBV6-6 and TRBJ1-5; 7 positions agree with TRBD1. The germline CDR1 and CDR2 sequences are MNHNY and SVGAGI (reference sequence). Germline trimming cut 5 bases from V and 2 bases from J; bases unmatched to any gene: 12. The CDR3 extends over 17 amino acids. The CDR3, as DNA: TGTGCCAGCAGTCGGGGGACGCTGGGACAGCGCAATCAGCCCCAGCATTTT. The encoded protein is CASSRGTLGQRNQPQHF.

This clone was found once. This chain connects TRBV18 to TRBJ1-2; D is perhaps TRBD1 (5 bases). Trimming left V 3 bases short and J 3 bases short, with 8 bases between. Germline V gene data show CDR1 as KGHSH and CDR2 as LQKENI. The CDR3 length is 13 residues. CDR3 sequence: CASSPETDYGYTF. CDR3 coding DNA: TGTGCCAGCTCACCCGAGACAGACTATGGCTACACCTTC.